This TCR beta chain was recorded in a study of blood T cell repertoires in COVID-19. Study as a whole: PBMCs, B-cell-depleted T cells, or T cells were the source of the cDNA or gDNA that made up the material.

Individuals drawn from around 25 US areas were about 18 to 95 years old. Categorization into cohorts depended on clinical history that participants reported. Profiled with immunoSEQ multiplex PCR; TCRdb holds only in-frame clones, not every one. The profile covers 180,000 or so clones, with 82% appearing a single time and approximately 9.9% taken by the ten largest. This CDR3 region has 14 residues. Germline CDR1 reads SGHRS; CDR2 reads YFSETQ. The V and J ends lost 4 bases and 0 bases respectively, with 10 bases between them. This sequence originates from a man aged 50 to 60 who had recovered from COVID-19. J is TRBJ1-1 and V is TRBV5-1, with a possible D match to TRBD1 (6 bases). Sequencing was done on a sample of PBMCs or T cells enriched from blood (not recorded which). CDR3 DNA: TGCGCCAGCAGCCGGGACACCATGAACACTGAAGCTTTCTTT. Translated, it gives CASSRDTMNTEAFF.